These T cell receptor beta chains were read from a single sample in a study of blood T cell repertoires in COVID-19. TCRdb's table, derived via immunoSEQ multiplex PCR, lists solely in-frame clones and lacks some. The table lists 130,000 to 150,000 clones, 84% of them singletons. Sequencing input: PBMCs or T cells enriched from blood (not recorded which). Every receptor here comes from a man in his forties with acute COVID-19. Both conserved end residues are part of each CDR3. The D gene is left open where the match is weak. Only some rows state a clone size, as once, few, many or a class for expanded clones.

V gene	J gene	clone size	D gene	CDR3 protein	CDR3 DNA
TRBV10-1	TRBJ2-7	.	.	CASLFRESPNEQYF	TGCGCATCCTTGTTTCGGGAGTCTCCCAACGAGCAGTACTTC
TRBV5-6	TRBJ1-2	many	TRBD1	CASRGQVGYGYTF	TGTGCCAGCAGGGGACAGGTGGGCTATGGCTACACCTTC
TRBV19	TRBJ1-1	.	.	CASTGFAGAADTEAFF	TGTGCCAGTACCGGATTCGCGGGGGCGGCCGACACTGAAGCTTTCTTT
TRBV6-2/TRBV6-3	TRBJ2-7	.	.	CASSTRSGEQYF	TGTGCCAGCAGTACCCGCTCGGGGGAGCAGTACTTC
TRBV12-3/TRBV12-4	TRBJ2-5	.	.	CASSLQETQYF	TGTGCCAGCAGCCTTCAAGAGACCCAGTACTTC
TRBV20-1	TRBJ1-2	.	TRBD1	CSASEGDWTGSGYGYTF	TGCAGTGCTAGTGAAGGGGATTGGACAGGGTCGGGATATGGCTACACCTTC
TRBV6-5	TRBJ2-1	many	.	CASSKSESSYNEQFF	TGTGCCAGCAGTAAGTCGGAGAGCTCCTACAATGAGCAGTTCTTC
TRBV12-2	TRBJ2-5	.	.	CASRSSAISFQGETQYF	TGTGCAAGTCGCTCGAGCGCCATCTCATTTCAGGGAGAGACCCAGTACTTC
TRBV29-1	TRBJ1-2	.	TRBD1	CSVETGARWGYTF	TGCAGCGTTGAAACAGGGGCCCGCTGGGGCTACACCTTC
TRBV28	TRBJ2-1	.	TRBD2	CASSFFSGSEQFF	TGTGCCAGCAGTTTCTTTAGCGGGAGTGAGCAGTTCTTC
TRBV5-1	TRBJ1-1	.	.	CASSPVRNTEAFF	TGCGCCAGCAGCCCGGTTCGAAATACTGAAGCTTTCTTT
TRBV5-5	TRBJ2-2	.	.	CASSFSPRLVGGNTGELFF	TGTGCCAGCAGCTTTAGCCCCCGACTAGTTGGGGGGAACACCGGGGAGCTGTTTTTT